These 7 T cell receptor beta chains were sequenced from one sample in a study of blood T cells in healthy people across ages. Primers used in a second PCR of about 6 to 11 cycles were a sample-barcoded 5' primer and a J-beta primer mix. TCRdb re-called the 5' RACE reads with MiXCR, one entry per CDR3 protein. Here the sample spans hundreds of thousands of distinct CDR3 sequences, about 43% being singletons. Material for sequencing was blood. The source is a man older than 75 in good health.

V is TRBV30 and J is TRBJ1-5; D is unclear. The V gene lost 2 bases and the J gene lost 4 bases, with 12 bases spanning the gap. This CDR3 spans 14 amino acids. Germline CDR1 reads GTSNPN; CDR2 reads SVGIG (reference sequence). The CDR3 loop reads CAWSISQQNQPQHF. CDR3 DNA: TGTGCCTGGAGTATAAGTCAGCAGAATCAGCCCCAGCATTTT.

This clonotype has a single count. This chain joins TRBV3-1 and TRBJ2-4; D is perhaps TRBD1 or TRBD2 (6 bases each). The end of the DNA aligns better with TRBJ2-7, so the J call may be wrong. The CDR3 extends over 16 amino acids. CDR1 is LGHDT, CDR2 YNNKEL, per germline (reference sequence). The CDR3 nucleotides are TGTGCCAGCAGACGCACACGATCGGCGGGACAATACGAGCAGTACTTC. Amino acid sequence: CASRRTRSAGQYEQYF.

The chain is built from TRBV20-1 and TRBJ2-7; D is unresolved. V was trimmed by 7 bases and J by 0 bases, leaving 10 bases between them. The CDR3 covers 12 residues. Germline V lookup: CDR1 DFQATT, CDR2 SNEGSKA (reference sequence). The CDR3 region is CSVSKASYEQYF. Written as DNA, the CDR3 is TGCAGTGTTTCCAAGGCCTCCTACGAGCAGTACTTC.

This clonotype was recorded a few times. V usage is TRBV7-2 and J usage is TRBJ1-5; TRBD1 is a possible D gene (5 bases). With 2 bases removed from V and 5 bases from J, the gap between germline ends came to 13 bases. There are 15 residues in the CDR3. Germline V CDR1 and CDR2: SGHTA, FQGNSA. The CDR3 is CASSLQGRGDQPQHF. CDR3 coding DNA: TGTGCCAGCAGCTTACAGGGTCGAGGGGATCAGCCCCAGCATTTT.

This clonotype has a count of ten or more. The chain carries TRBV20-1 and TRBJ2-5, with D tentatively TRBD1 or TRBD2 (5 bases each). Trimming cost V 6 bases and J 2 bases, with 16 bases left between them. Germline V gene sequence: CDR1 DFQATT, CDR2 SNEGSKA (reference sequence). This CDR3 contains 14 residues. In nucleotides, the CDR3 is TGCAGTGCCCCTAACGGGGCTGGGCAAGAGACCCAGTACTTC. Translation: CSAPNGAGQETQYF.

This chain links TRBV5-1 with TRBJ2-3, with 16 nucleotides matching TRBD2. Germline V gene sequence: CDR1 SGHRS, CDR2 YFSETQ. The J segment lost 4 bases and the V segment lost 4 bases, leaving 9 bases of the junction unmatched. The CDR3 sequence is 18 residues long. CDR3 DNA sequence: TGCGCCAGCAGCGGGGGACTAGCGGGGGGGTCCGGGGCAGATACGCAGTATTTT. This translates into CASSGGLAGGSGADTQYF.

This clonotype has a count of ten or more. V is TRBV4-1 and J is TRBJ2-5, with 8 positions matching TRBD1. The CDR3 consists of 15 residues. J lost 2 bases, V lost 3 bases, and 5 bases had no gene match. CDR1 and CDR2 (germline): MGHRA, YSYEKL. CDR3 sequence: CASSHRTGYQETQYF. In DNA form, the CDR3 reads TGCGCCAGCAGCCACCGGACAGGGTATCAAGAGACCCAGTACTTC.